The 16 T cell receptor beta chains below were found in one sample sequenced in a study of blood T cell repertoires in COVID-19. Generated by immunoSEQ multiplex PCR, the TCRdb table keeps only in-frame clones and is missing some. The data hold around 98,000 clones, with 82% observed a single time. The sequencing sample was made of peripheral blood. All receptors come from an older man with active or convalescent COVID-19.

The chain links TRBV24-1 to TRBJ2-2, with 10 bases fitting TRBD1. The CDR3 runs to 14 residues. Losses at the gene ends were 9 bases for V and 2 bases for J; bases not matched to a gene: 2. Germline V gives CDR1 KGHDR, CDR2 SFDVKD. The CDR3 region is CATRDRGNTGELFF. The DNA of the CDR3 is TGTGCCACCCGGGACAGGGGAAACACCGGGGAGCTGTTTTTT.

The V call is TRBV4-1, the J call TRBJ2-7; 7 bases map to TRBD2. The CDR3 length is 15 residues. The J segment lost 5 bases and the V segment lost 1 base, leaving 8 bases of the junction unmatched. Germline-derived CDR1 and CDR2 are MGHRA and YSYEKL. CDR3 sequence: CASSQVPSGLHEQYF. CDR3 bases: TGCGCCAGCAGCCAAGTCCCTAGCGGTCTCCACGAGCAGTACTTC.

The chain is built from TRBV13 and TRBJ2-5, with 9 bases aligning to TRBD2. V shed 0 bases, J shed 2 bases, and the junction held 7 bases outside the gene matches. Germline CDR1 PRHDT, CDR2 FYEKMQ (reference sequence). This CDR3 is built from 17 residues. The CDR3 coding sequence is TGTGCCAGCAGCTTAGGCGAAGAGCGGGGGGTTCAAGAGACCCAGTACTTC. It is translated as CASSLGEERGVQETQYF.

The chain combines TRBV6-1 with TRBJ1-1; D possibly corresponds to TRBD1 (6 bases). V was cut by 1 base and J by 0 bases, with 12 bases left in between. The length of the CDR3 is 16 residues. Germline loops: CDR1 MNHNS, CDR2 SASEGT. The CDR3 spells CASSEGRGWVNTEAFF. In DNA form, the CDR3 reads TGTGCCAGCAGTGAAGGCAGGGGTTGGGTGAACACTGAAGCTTTCTTT.

This CDR3 reads CASSQLGQGRDGYTF. CDR3 DNA sequence: TGTGCCAGCAGCCAACTAGGACAGGGGCGAGATGGCTACACCTTC. The J gene is TRBJ1-2, the V gene TRBV14, with TRBD1 matching 9 bases. The CDR3 runs to 15 residues. V was pared by 2 bases and J by 6 bases, with 7 bases of the junction left unmatched. CDR1 is SGHDN, CDR2 FVKESK, per germline.

J is TRBJ1-1 and V is TRBV19; weak D call: TRBD1 (6 bases). Germline V gene sequence: CDR1 LNHDA, CDR2 SQIVND (reference sequence). The CDR3 consists of 14 residues. V was shortened by 5 bases and J by 11 bases, with 21 bases between the two germline ends. The CDR3 sequence: CASSPRDILAAAFF. The CDR3 nucleotides are TGTGCCAGTAGTCCCCGGGACATTCTGGCTGCGGCTTTCTTT. The full variable domain, with the rest looked up from reference TRBV19 and TRBJ1-1, is DGGITQSPKYLFRKEGQNVTLSCEQNLNHDAMYWYRQDPGQGLRLIYYSQIVNDFQKGDIAEGYSVSREKKESFPLTVTSAQKNPTAFYLCASSPRDILAAAFFGQGTRLTVV.

V usage is TRBV25-1 and J usage is TRBJ2-3; D is perhaps TRBD2 (5 bases). V was cut by 5 bases and J by 1 base, with 10 bases left in between. Germline V gives CDR1 MGHDK, CDR2 SYGVNS. The CDR3 contains 14 residues. CDR3 bases: TGTGCCAGCAGTAGCGGATCTGGCACAGATACGCAGTATTTT. This translates into CASSSGSGTDTQYF.

This clone was detected only a few times. The gene calls are TRBV10-3 and TRBJ1-1; 8 bases are a match to TRBD1. The V and J ends lost 4 bases and 6 bases, in that order; junction bases with no gene match: 4. CDR1 ENHRY and CDR2 SYGVKD come from the germline V gene. The CDR3 runs 13 residues. The CDR3 DNA reads as TGTGCCATCAGTGGACAGGGGATCGCTGAAGCTTTCTTT. As protein: CAISGQGIAEAFF.

This chain uses TRBV20-1 with TRBJ2-1; D possibly corresponds to TRBD2 (5 bases). Germline CDR1 is DFQATT and CDR2 is SNEGSKA (reference sequence). This CDR3 is 10 amino acids long. The CDR3 coding sequence is TGCGGCTACGGGGTACCGCGGCAGTTCTTC. Translating gives CGYGVPRQFF.

This sequence joins TRBV18 and TRBJ1-4; no clear D. CDR3 length: 13 amino acids. Trimming stripped 2 bases from V and 5 bases from J, with 6 bases between. CDR1 is KGHSH and CDR2 is LQKENI in the germline V gene. For the CDR3, the DNA is TGTGCCAGCTCACCAGATCAGAATGAAAAACTGTTTTTT. It yields the protein CASSPDQNEKLFF. Full variable domain (outside the CDR3, taken from reference TRBV18 and TRBJ1-4): NAGVMQNPRHLVRRRGQEARLRCSPMKGHSHVYWYRQLPEEGLKFMVYLQKENIIDESGMPKERFSAEFPKEGPSILRIQQVVRGDSAAYFCASSPDQNEKLFFGSGTQLSVL.

This chain connects TRBV30 to TRBJ1-2; D gene ambiguous. The germline CDR1 and CDR2 sequences are GTSNPN and SVGIG (reference sequence). This CDR3 spans 13 amino acids. V lost 4 bases and J 4 bases, leaving 13 bases between the germline ends. The CDR3 region has the DNA TGTGCCTGGATTTCCCGGGATCCCTATGGCTACACCTTC. It specifies CAWISRDPYGYTF.

In this sample, this clone turned up once. The chain carries TRBV19 and TRBJ1-1; D is uncertain. Germline assignment: CDR1 LNHDA and CDR2 SQIVND (reference sequence). The CDR3 extends over 11 amino acids. V lost 3 bases, J lost 6 bases, and 5 bases lay in between. CDR3 protein: CASSIRSEAFF. The CDR3, as DNA: TGTGCCAGTAGTATCCGGTCTGAAGCTTTCTTT.

The chain is built from TRBV27 and TRBJ2-3, with TRBD2 matching over 13 bases. Germline CDR1 and CDR2: MNHEY and SMNVEV (reference sequence). The CDR3 is 15 amino acids. The V segment lost 4 bases and the J segment 9 bases; nucleotides outside the gene matches: 7. CDR3 protein: CASSSLGLAGWTQYF. The CDR3 DNA follows: TGTGCCAGCAGTTCCCTGGGACTAGCGGGGTGGACGCAGTATTTT.

This chain joins TRBV28 and TRBJ2-1; 13 bases are shared with TRBD2. The CDR3 loop spans 14 amino acids. V shed 8 bases and J 6 bases; nucleotides not matched to a gene: 4. Germline-derived CDR1 and CDR2 are MDHEN and SYDVKM. In DNA form, the CDR3 reads TGTGCCAGCGGTAGACTAGCGGGGGGCAATGAGCAGTTCTTC. Protein sequence: CASGRLAGGNEQFF.

The chain carries TRBV6-5 and TRBJ1-3; no clear D. Trimming took 2 bases from V and 4 from J, leaving 9 bases between them. Germline V lookup: CDR1 MNHEY, CDR2 SVGAGI. The CDR3 is made up of 14 amino acids. Written as DNA, the CDR3 is TGTGCCAGCAGTTACGCGGCGGGGGGAAACACCATATATTTT. Translated, it gives CASSYAAGGNTIYF.

Notes on this clone: One junction end does not reproduce the germline sequence, and a read error may be involved. The rearrangement links TRBV7-9 to TRBJ1-2; unclear D gene. CDR1 SEHNR and CDR2 FQNEAQ come from the germline V gene (reference sequence). CDR3 length: 9 amino acids. The CDR3 DNA sequence: TGTGCCAGCAGCGGGCCGATCGCCTTC. As protein: CASSGPIAF.